Listed below are T cell receptor beta chains from one sample, sequenced in a study of T cell responses to AZD1222 COVID-19 vaccine. The assay was immunoSEQ multiplex PCR, and TCRdb's table has in-frame clones only and misses some. The profile shows some 200,000 clones, more than 85% of them singletons. The material was peripheral blood, obtained on day 0 of MenACWY control vaccination. Source of these receptors: an adult in good health. Each CDR3 is given with its conserved first and last residue. Fields, in order: D gene, V gene, J gene, clone size, CDR3 DNA, CDR3 protein. A D gene is named only where the DNA matches it firmly. Clone size is stated in some rows and not others, as once, few, many or a class when expanded.

D: -
V: TRBV4-2
J: TRBJ1-1
size: -
DNA: TGTGCCAGCAGCCGCGCGGGGTACGGTCAAGCTTTCTTT
CDR3: CASSRAGYGQAFF

D: -
V: TRBV24-1
J: TRBJ1-1
size: -
DNA: TGTGCCACCAGTGATTTGCAGGAGGGGGGGAACACTGAAGCTTTCTTT
CDR3: CATSDLQEGGNTEAFF

D: -
V: TRBV6-6
J: TRBJ1-4
size: -
DNA: TGTGCCAGCAGTTCCGGTCGGGGATTGGATGAAAAACTGTTTTTT
CDR3: CASSSGRGLDEKLFF

D: -
V: TRBV5-5
J: TRBJ2-3
size: -
DNA: TGTGCCAGCAGCTCTGTGGCGGGGAGCACAGATACGCAGTATTTT
CDR3: CASSSVAGSTDTQYF

D: TRBD1
V: TRBV5-1
J: TRBJ2-5
size: -
DNA: TGCGCCAGCAGCGTACTCCCGGGACAGCAAGAGACCCAGTACTTC
CDR3: CASSVLPGQQETQYF

D: -
V: TRBV30
J: TRBJ1-2
size: -
DNA: TGTGCCTGGAGTATGCTACTTCCAGGGCCTTCATTTGGCTACACCTTC
CDR3: CAWSMLLPGPSFGYTF

D: -
V: TRBV19
J: TRBJ1-2
size: -
DNA: TGTGCCAGTAGTATAGGTCGAAATGACTATGGCTACACCTTC
CDR3: CASSIGRNDYGYTF

D: -
V: TRBV6-2/TRBV6-3
J: TRBJ1-6
size: once
DNA: TGTGCCAGCAGTTGGGACCGCCGGAATTCACCCCTCCACTTT
CDR3: CASSWDRRNSPLHF

D: -
V: TRBV6-5
J: TRBJ1-1
size: -
DNA: TGTGCCAGCAGTCAGGACACCGGGAAAGCTTTCTTT
CDR3: CASSQDTGKAFF

D: -
V: TRBV6-1
J: TRBJ1-5
size: -
DNA: TGTGCCAGCAGTGGAGAATCGGTTACTTTCGGTCAGCCCCAGCATTTT
CDR3: CASSGESVTFGQPQHF

D: TRBD2
V: TRBV5-1
J: TRBJ2-5
size: -
DNA: TGCGCCAGCAGAACCGGGACTAGCGGGGCCCCCTGGTGGGAGACCCAGTACTTC
CDR3: CASRTGTSGAPWWETQYF

D: -
V: TRBV6-2/TRBV6-3
J: TRBJ1-1
size: once
DNA: TGTGCCAGCAGTACGGGACACCTTAACACTGAAGCTTTCTTT
CDR3: CASSTGHLNTEAFF

D: -
V: TRBV5-6
J: TRBJ1-2
size: -
DNA: TGTGCCAGCAGCGTGGGTGGCTATGGCTACACCTTC
CDR3: CASSVGGYGYTF

D: TRBD2
V: TRBV6-2/TRBV6-3
J: TRBJ2-5
size: few
DNA: TGTGCCAGCAGCGTCCAAACTAGCGGGGCAGGGGAGACCCAGTACTTC
CDR3: CASSVQTSGAGETQYF

D: -
V: TRBV5-1
J: TRBJ2-4
size: -
DNA: TGCGCCAGCAGCGGAGATACAAACATTCAGTACTTC
CDR3: CASSGDTNIQYF

D: -
V: TRBV30
J: TRBJ1-1
size: -
DNA: TGTGCCTGGAGTGTAGGGTGGGCTGGCCCAGTGAACACTGAAGCTTTCTTT
CDR3: CAWSVGWAGPVNTEAFF

D: -
V: TRBV7-2
J: TRBJ1-1
size: -
DNA: TGTGCCAGCAGCTTAGGGGGGGGGATGAACACTGAAGCTTTCTTT
CDR3: CASSLGGGMNTEAFF

D: -
V: TRBV7-9
J: TRBJ1-4
size: -
DNA: TGTGCCAGCTCAAGGGTCGTAAATGAAAAACTGTTTTTT
CDR3: CASSRVVNEKLFF

D: -
V: TRBV7-2
J: TRBJ1-6
size: -
DNA: TGTGCCAGCACTTCATGGTCCTATAATTCACCCCTCCACTTT
CDR3: CASTSWSYNSPLHF

D: -
V: TRBV5-5
J: TRBJ1-6
size: once
DNA: TGTGCCAGCAGTCAGACAGGCCCCAATAATTCACCCCTCCACTTT
CDR3: CASSQTGPNNSPLHF

D: -
V: TRBV19
J: TRBJ1-1
size: few
DNA: TGTGCCAGTAGTATACAAACAGGGCCCGTCTCTGAAGCTTTCTTT
CDR3: CASSIQTGPVSEAFF

D: -
V: TRBV30
J: TRBJ1-2
size: once
DNA: TGTGCCTGGAGTGTACTGGACAGTACGGTCGGCTACACCTTC
CDR3: CAWSVLDSTVGYTF

D: -
V: TRBV2
J: TRBJ2-6
size: -
DNA: TGTGCCAGCGGGCCCGTGGCCAACGTCCTGACTTTC
CDR3: CASGPVANVLTF

D: -
V: TRBV7-9
J: TRBJ1-1
size: -
DNA: TGTGCCAGCAATCGGGGGGTTCTTGAAGCTTTCTTT
CDR3: CASNRGVLEAFF

D: TRBD1
V: TRBV7-2
J: TRBJ2-7
size: once
DNA: TGTGCCAGCAGCTTAGGGGGACAGGGGCGTTCCTACGAGCAGTACTTC
CDR3: CASSLGGQGRSYEQYF

D: TRBD2
V: TRBV4-3
J: TRBJ2-2
size: -
DNA: TGCGCCAGCAGCCCTAGCGGGGGGTACACCGGGGAGCTGTTTTTT
CDR3: CASSPSGGYTGELFF

D: -
V: TRBV27
J: TRBJ2-3
size: -
DNA: TGTGCCAGCAGTTTAAGGGCGGAAACAGATACGCAGTATTTT
CDR3: CASSLRAETDTQYF

D: -
V: TRBV19
J: TRBJ1-2
size: -
DNA: TGTGCCAGTAGCCGCATGACAGCTAACTATGGCTACACCTTC
CDR3: CASSRMTANYGYTF

D: -
V: TRBV6-5
J: TRBJ2-7
size: -
DNA: TGTGCCAGCGGCCCTCTTCTCTACGAGCAGTACTTC
CDR3: CASGPLLYEQYF

D: TRBD1
V: TRBV30
J: TRBJ1-2
size: -
DNA: TGTGCCTGGGCAGGGGGCCTTGGCTACACCTTC
CDR3: CAWAGGLGYTF

D: -
V: TRBV28
J: TRBJ1-1
size: -
DNA: TGTGCCAGCAGTTTAGAGGGGAACACTGAAGCTTTCTTT
CDR3: CASSLEGNTEAFF

D: -
V: TRBV5-8
J: TRBJ1-6
size: -
DNA: TGTGCCAGCAGCTTGAGGCAGGTGAAATCACCCCTCCACTTT
CDR3: CASSLRQVKSPLHF

D: -
V: TRBV2
J: TRBJ2-2
size: -
DNA: TGTGCCAGCAGACCGGGGGTGGGTGTCTCCCGTGGCGGGGAGCTGTTTTTT
CDR3: CASRPGVGVSRGGELFF

D: -
V: TRBV11-3
J: TRBJ2-2
size: once
DNA: TGTGCCAGCAACGAGGGGGGGACGAGCGGGGAGCTGTTTTTT
CDR3: CASNEGGTSGELFF

D: -
V: TRBV18
J: TRBJ1-2
size: -
DNA: TGTGCCAGCTCACCAGCGGCGGGGACCTATGGCTACACCTTC
CDR3: CASSPAAGTYGYTF

D: -
V: TRBV11-3
J: TRBJ1-1
size: -
DNA: TGTGCCAGCAGCTTTTCCCATGACGGGGATGAAGCTTTCTTT
CDR3: CASSFSHDGDEAFF

D: -
V: TRBV5-4
J: TRBJ1-1
size: -
DNA: TGTGCCAGCAGCTTGGAGCAGAACACTGAAGCTTTCTTT
CDR3: CASSLEQNTEAFF

D: TRBD1
V: TRBV6-5
J: TRBJ1-4
size: -
DNA: TGTGCCAGCAGAGGACAGGGGAGTAATGAAAAACTGTTTTTT
CDR3: CASRGQGSNEKLFF

D: -
V: TRBV6-2/TRBV6-3
J: TRBJ1-1
size: -
DNA: TGTGCCAGCAGTTACGGGGGTGGGGACACTGAAGCTTTCTTT
CDR3: CASSYGGGDTEAFF

D: -
V: TRBV18
J: TRBJ1-1
size: -
DNA: TGTGCCAGCCAACCGGACAGGAACACTGAAGCTTTCTTT
CDR3: CASQPDRNTEAFF

D: TRBD2
V: TRBV5-1
J: TRBJ2-7
size: once
DNA: TGCGCCAGCAGCCCGGGACTAGCGGGGGAGCAGTACTTC
CDR3: CASSPGLAGEQYF

D: -
V: TRBV11-2
J: TRBJ2-6
size: -
DNA: TGTGCCAGCAGCTTAAGCTCTGGGGCCAACGTCCTGACTTTC
CDR3: CASSLSSGANVLTF

D: TRBD1
V: TRBV12-3/TRBV12-4
J: TRBJ1-2
size: once
DNA: TGTGCCAGCAGTCCAGCCAGGGGGCTTGGCTACACCTTC
CDR3: CASSPARGLGYTF

D: -
V: TRBV18
J: TRBJ1-1
size: -
DNA: TGTGCCAGCTCGCCATCTATAACAGCTCAAGCTTTCTTT
CDR3: CASSPSITAQAFF

D: -
V: TRBV3-1/TRBV3-2
J: TRBJ2-7
size: -
DNA: TGTGCCAGCAGCTCCAGCGCAGGGAACTACGAGCAGTACTTC
CDR3: CASSSSAGNYEQYF

D: -
V: TRBV6-1
J: TRBJ1-1
size: -
DNA: TGTGCCAGCAGTGACAGGATACAGAAGAACACTGAAGCTTTCTTT
CDR3: CASSDRIQKNTEAFF

D: -
V: TRBV7-2
J: TRBJ2-5
size: -
DNA: TGTGCCAGCAGCCCTAGGGCCGGGACCCAAGAGACCCAGTACTTC
CDR3: CASSPRAGTQETQYF

D: -
V: TRBV28
J: TRBJ1-1
size: -
DNA: TGTGCCAGCAGTTTGTGGGGAGGGGACACTGAAGCTTTCTTT
CDR3: CASSLWGGDTEAFF

D: -
V: TRBV18
J: TRBJ2-3
size: -
DNA: TGTGCCAGCGCGAAACCCGGGACTACAGATACGCAGTATTTT
CDR3: CASAKPGTTDTQYF

D: -
V: TRBV15
J: TRBJ1-3
size: once
DNA: TGTGCCACCAGCAGAGCTAAGTTCTCTGGAAACACCATATATTTT
CDR3: CATSRAKFSGNTIYF

D: -
V: TRBV6-5
J: TRBJ2-5
size: once
DNA: TGTGCCAGCAGTTACACAGTGGGCCGCCAAGAGACCCAGTACTTC
CDR3: CASSYTVGRQETQYF

D: -
V: TRBV6-5
J: TRBJ2-1
size: once
DNA: TGTGCCAGCAGTTACGGCTCGAGCAGGGTTGTGGGTGAGCAGTTCTTC
CDR3: CASSYGSSRVVGEQFF

D: TRBD1
V: TRBV4-1
J: TRBJ1-6
size: -
DNA: TGCGCCAGCAGCCAAGACGGGAAACAGGGGTCTTCACCCCTCCACTTT
CDR3: CASSQDGKQGSSPLHF

D: TRBD1
V: TRBV27
J: TRBJ1-2
size: -
DNA: TGTGCCAGCAGTTATGGACAGGGCAACTATGGCTACACCTTC
CDR3: CASSYGQGNYGYTF

D: -
V: TRBV6-5
J: TRBJ1-1
size: -
DNA: TGTGCCAGCAGTTACTCGAACAGGGCGGGCACTGAAGCTTTCTTT
CDR3: CASSYSNRAGTEAFF

D: -
V: TRBV7-9
J: TRBJ2-7
size: -
DNA: TGTGCCAGCAGCCATCCCAGGCAGGCCGACTCCTACGAGCAGTACTTC
CDR3: CASSHPRQADSYEQYF

D: -
V: TRBV11-2
J: TRBJ2-7
size: -
DNA: TGTGCCAGCTCCCCTCGCCAGGGGGGAACCTACGAGCAGTACTTC
CDR3: CASSPRQGGTYEQYF